The 9 T cell receptor beta chains below all came from one sample that was sequenced in a study of blood T cell repertoires in COVID-19. The repertoire was sequenced with immunoSEQ multiplex PCR; TCRdb's copy has only in-frame clones and lacks some. The sample contains about 41,000 clones, 87% of which appear only once. Material: peripheral blood. The receptors were gathered from a man in his fifties or sixties with acute or convalescent COVID-19.

The J gene is TRBJ2-1, the V gene TRBV4-1; 7 positions match TRBD1. The CDR3 contains 13 residues. After removal of 3 bases from V and 7 bases from J, the junction contained 3 bases not matched to a gene. Looked up from germline, CDR1 is MGHRA and CDR2 is YSYEKL. CDR3 region: CASSQGQLNEQFF. The CDR3 bases are TGCGCCAGCAGCCAGGGACAGTTGAATGAGCAGTTCTTC.

The chain joins TRBV3-1 (or the pseudogene TRBV3-2) to TRBJ1-4, with D hard to call. V lost 5 bases to trimming and J lost 4 bases, with 14 bases between them. The CDR3 is 15 residues long. Germline V gives CDR1 LGHDT, CDR2 YNNKEL (reference sequence). The CDR3 DNA reads as TGTGCCAGCAGCACCACGGAGGGCTATAATGAAAAACTGTTTTTT. This sequence encodes CASSTTEGYNEKLFF.

The chain carries TRBV12-5 and TRBJ1-2; D is perhaps TRBD1 (6 bases). The CDR3 spans 14 residues. Trimming left V 6 bases short and J 2 bases short, with 13 bases between. The germline CDR1 and CDR2 sequences are LGHNT and FRNRAP. The CDR3 DNA reads as TGTGCTAGTGGCCTGGGACATTTGAACTATGGCTACACCTTC. This gives the protein CASGLGHLNYGYTF. Supplemented by reference TRBV12-5 and TRBJ1-2, the full variable domain reads DARVTQTPRHKVTEMGQEVTMRCQPILGHNTVFWYRQTMMQGLELLAYFRNRAPLDDSGMPKDRFSAEMPDATLATLKIQPSEPRDSAVYFCASGLGHLNYGYTFGSGTRLTVV.

This clone occurred once. The chain joins TRBV11-3 to TRBJ1-4; 7 bases agree with TRBD1. J gave up 0 bases and V 0 bases, and 4 bases lay outside the gene matches. CDR1 is SGHNT and CDR2 is YENEEA in the germline V gene. The CDR3 has 17 residues. As DNA, the CDR3 is TGTGCCAGCAGCTTAGATGAGGGGACAGCAACTAATGAAAAACTGTTTTTT. This encodes CASSLDEGTATNEKLFF.

The chain's CDR3 is CASSLVGSGELFF. The CDR3 DNA reads as TGTGCCAGCAGTTTAGTCGGGTCCGGGGAGCTGTTTTTT. This chain connects TRBV12-3 or TRBV12-4 to TRBJ2-2; D gene uncertain. V gave up 1 base and J gave up 6 bases, with 6 bases separating them. This CDR3 comprises 13 residues.

This sequence joins TRBV11-2 and TRBJ2-3; 9 bases are a match to TRBD2. Germline CDR1 reads SGHAT; CDR2 reads FQNNGV. The CDR3 sequence is 16 residues long. The V gene end was trimmed by 1 base and the J gene end by 2 bases; junction bases not matched to a gene: 4. The CDR3 DNA reads TGTGCCAGCAGCTTAGCAGCGGGGGGAACCACAGATACGCAGTATTTT. Amino acid sequence: CASSLAAGGTTDTQYF.

The chain carries TRBV18 and TRBJ2-1, with TRBD2 matching over 9 bases. The CDR3 is 14 amino acids. Germline CDR1 KGHSH, CDR2 LQKENI. V gave up 3 bases and J gave up 10 bases; unmatched junction bases: 7. The CDR3 bases are TGTGCCAGCTCACCGCCGGGACTAGCCAGGGAGCAGTTCTTC. Translation gives CASSPPGLAREQFF.

The gene calls are TRBV5-4 and TRBJ1-2; D possibly corresponds to TRBD1 (6 bases). Germline-derived CDR1 and CDR2 are SGHNT and YYREEE (reference sequence). The CDR3 extends over 14 amino acids. The germline V and J ends were trimmed by 3 bases and 8 bases, with 17 bases remaining between them. The CDR3 sequence: CASSYKTGIRGYTF. The CDR3 DNA follows: TGTGCCAGCAGCTACAAAACAGGGATTAGAGGCTACACCTTC.

The CDR3 loop is CASRNTGDYGYTF. The CDR3 DNA follows: TGCGCCAGCAGAAACACAGGGGACTATGGCTACACCTTC. The chain carries TRBV10-1 and TRBJ1-2; 7 positions agree with TRBD1. V lost 6 bases to trimming and J lost 3 bases; unmatched junction nucleotides: 4. Germline V gene sequence: CDR1 WNHNN, CDR2 SYGVQD (reference sequence). This CDR3 has 13 amino acids.